The clone carrying this T cell receptor beta chain was seen more than once but under ten times. Every isolated RNA sample was fully reverse transcribed, so sequencing captured expressed TCRB transcripts. Assay: immunoSEQ multiplex PCR; the TCRdb copy retains only in-frame clones and omits some. The sample has 200,000 to 250,000 clones, around 9.9% seen once; the top ten hold over 1%. The V end lost 4 bases, the J end lost 5 bases, and 10 bases lay between the germline ends. The CDR3 sequence is 12 residues long. Germline CDR1 and CDR2: SQVTM and ANQGSEA. This specimen belongs to a study of beta chain features in type 1 diabetes.

The receptor comes from a man younger than 30 in good health. Sample: central memory CD4+ T cells from blood. The gene calls are TRBV29-1 and TRBJ2-3; weak D call: TRBD1 (5 bases). The CDR3 nucleotides are TGCAGCGTTGTCAGGGCCGAAGATACGCAGTATTTT. Translating it yields CSVVRAEDTQYF.